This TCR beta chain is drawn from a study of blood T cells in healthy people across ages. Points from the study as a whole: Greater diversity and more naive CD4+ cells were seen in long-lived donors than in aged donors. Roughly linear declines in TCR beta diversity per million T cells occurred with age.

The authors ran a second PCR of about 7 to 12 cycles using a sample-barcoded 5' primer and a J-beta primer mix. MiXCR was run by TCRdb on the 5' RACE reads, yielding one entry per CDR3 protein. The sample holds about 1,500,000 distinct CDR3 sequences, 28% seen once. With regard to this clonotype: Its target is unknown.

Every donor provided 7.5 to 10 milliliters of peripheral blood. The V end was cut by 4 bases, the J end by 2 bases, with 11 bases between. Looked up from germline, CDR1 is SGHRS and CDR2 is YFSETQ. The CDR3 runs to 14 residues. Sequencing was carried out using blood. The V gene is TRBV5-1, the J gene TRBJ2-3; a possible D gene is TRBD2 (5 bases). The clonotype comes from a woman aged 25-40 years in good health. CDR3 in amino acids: CASSAGRNTDTQYF. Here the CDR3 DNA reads TGCGCCAGCAGCGCGGGCAGGAACACAGATACGCAGTATTTT.